These T cell receptor beta chains were read from a single sample in a study of CD8+CD57+ T cells in acquired aplastic anemia. TCRdb reprocessed the reads with MiXCR, giving one entry per CDR3 protein. Here the sample spans around 180,000 distinct CDR3 sequences, less than 50% being singletons. The sample was sorted CD4+, CD8+, or CD8+CD57+ T cells (not recorded which) from PBMCs. The receptors stem from a human donor with aplastic anemia. Both conserved end residues are part of each CDR3. D genes are given only for firm matches. Not all rows give a size; the values are once, few, many and, for expanded clones, a class.

abundance: many; j_gene: TRBJ1-6; v_gene: TRBV9; d_gene: NA; CDR3nt: TGTGCCAGCAGCGTAGAAGCTCAGTCTAATTCACCCCTCCACTTT; CDR3aa: CASSVEAQSNSPLHF
abundance: NA; j_gene: TRBJ1-2; v_gene: TRBV10-3; d_gene: NA; CDR3nt: TGTGCCATCGGAACCCCTGCCTCCTTC; CDR3aa: CAIGTPASF
abundance: NA; j_gene: TRBJ2-3; v_gene: TRBV2; d_gene: NA; CDR3nt: TGTGCCAGCAGTGAAAGGGGCGGTTACGGAGATACGCAGTATTTT; CDR3aa: CASSERGGYGDTQYF
abundance: NA; j_gene: TRBJ1-1; v_gene: TRBV2; d_gene: NA; CDR3nt: TGTGCCAGCATAGGGGTGCGGCGTGCTGAAGCTTTCTTT; CDR3aa: CASIGVRRAEAFF
abundance: many; j_gene: TRBJ2-1; v_gene: TRBV20-1; d_gene: TRBD2; CDR3nt: TGCAGTGCTAGAGGGACTAGCGGGAAGAGTGAGCAGTTCTTC; CDR3aa: CSARGTSGKSEQFF
abundance: NA; j_gene: TRBJ2-1; v_gene: TRBV7-2; d_gene: NA; CDR3nt: TGTGCCAGCAGCTTCTGGAACAACAATGAGCAGTTCTTC; CDR3aa: CASSFWNNNEQFF
abundance: NA; j_gene: TRBJ2-3; v_gene: TRBV19; d_gene: NA; CDR3nt: TGTGCCAGTAGTATAGGATTCACAGATACGCAGTATTTT; CDR3aa: CASSIGFTDTQYF
abundance: once; j_gene: TRBJ2-7; v_gene: TRBV2; d_gene: NA; CDR3nt: TGTGCCAGCCTCCCCGGACGGTTGTCCTACGAGCAGTACTTC; CDR3aa: CASLPGRLSYEQYF
abundance: many; j_gene: TRBJ1-2; v_gene: TRBV30; d_gene: NA; CDR3nt: TGTGCCTTGACCCTGGGACACCATGGCTACACCTTC; CDR3aa: CALTLGHHGYTF
abundance: NA; j_gene: TRBJ2-7; v_gene: TRBV5-4; d_gene: NA; CDR3nt: TGTGCCAGCAGCCGGTGGGGGGCGGCCTACGAGCAGTACTTC; CDR3aa: CASSRWGAAYEQYF
abundance: few; j_gene: TRBJ2-1; v_gene: TRBV18; d_gene: TRBD2; CDR3nt: TGTGCCAGCTCGTTCCTAGCGGGAGATTACAATGAGCAGTTCTTC; CDR3aa: CASSFLAGDYNEQFF
abundance: many; j_gene: TRBJ2-1; v_gene: TRBV7-9; d_gene: NA; CDR3nt: TGTGCCAGCAGCTTAAAACCGAGGGGTAATGAGCAGTTCTTC; CDR3aa: CASSLKPRGNEQFF
abundance: many; j_gene: TRBJ2-1; v_gene: TRBV20-1; d_gene: NA; CDR3nt: TGCAGTCCTACAGGGGGTAGCGGGGGCTCCTACAATGAGCAGTTCTTC; CDR3aa: CSPTGGSGGSYNEQFF
abundance: NA; j_gene: TRBJ2-1; v_gene: TRBV7-6; d_gene: NA; CDR3nt: TGTGCCAGCAGCTTAGTTAATGAGCAGTTCTTC; CDR3aa: CASSLVNEQFF
abundance: many; j_gene: TRBJ1-3; v_gene: TRBV7-9; d_gene: NA; CDR3nt: TGTGCCAGCAGCTTAATGGCAGCTGGAAACACCATATATTTT; CDR3aa: CASSLMAAGNTIYF
abundance: few; j_gene: TRBJ2-3; v_gene: TRBV7-8; d_gene: NA; CDR3nt: TGTGCCAGCAGCTCCACCCCGGGGCTCAAGGCAGATACGCAATATTTT; CDR3aa: CASSSTPGLKADTQYF
abundance: few; j_gene: TRBJ2-6; v_gene: TRBV5-1; d_gene: TRBD2; CDR3nt: TGCGCCAGCAGCTTGTTGGGGGGGGCTGGGGCCAACGTCCTGACTTTC; CDR3aa: CASSLLGGAGANVLTF
abundance: NA; j_gene: TRBJ2-7; v_gene: TRBV7-2; d_gene: NA; CDR3nt: TGTGCCAGCAGCCCATTAGTGGGGTACGAGCAGTACTTC; CDR3aa: CASSPLVGYEQYF
abundance: NA; j_gene: TRBJ2-3; v_gene: TRBV20-1; d_gene: NA; CDR3nt: TGCAGTGCTGACCGAGGGCTACACAGCACAGATACGCAGTATTTT; CDR3aa: CSADRGLHSTDTQYF
abundance: NA; j_gene: TRBJ1-5; v_gene: TRBV24-1; d_gene: NA; CDR3nt: TGTGCCACCAGTGTTGGGTACGGGAATCAGCCCCAGCATTTT; CDR3aa: CATSVGYGNQPQHF
abundance: many; j_gene: TRBJ1-2; v_gene: TRBV19; d_gene: NA; CDR3nt: TGTGCCAGTAGTCTAATATTAGGGGCCCTGAATATGAATGGCTACACCTTC; CDR3aa: CASSLILGALNMNGYTF
abundance: NA; j_gene: TRBJ1-1; v_gene: TRBV3-1; d_gene: NA; CDR3nt: TGTGCCAGCAGCCAAGATCTTATGTCGGGAGCTGAAGCTTTCTTT; CDR3aa: CASSQDLMSGAEAFF
abundance: many; j_gene: TRBJ2-7; v_gene: TRBV19; d_gene: NA; CDR3nt: TGTGCCAGTAGTATAGAGGGGGGTAACCACGAGCAGTACTTC; CDR3aa: CASSIEGGNHEQYF
abundance: many; j_gene: TRBJ1-1; v_gene: TRBV7-6; d_gene: NA; CDR3nt: TGTGCCAGCAGCTCCCCCGGGGGGGATGGGAACACTGAAGCTTTCTTT; CDR3aa: CASSSPGGDGNTEAFF
abundance: few; j_gene: TRBJ1-5; v_gene: TRBV10-3; d_gene: TRBD1; CDR3nt: TGTGCCATCAGTGACCCAGGACAGGGTGATCAGCCCCAGCATTTT; CDR3aa: CAISDPGQGDQPQHF
abundance: NA; j_gene: TRBJ1-1; v_gene: TRBV29-1; d_gene: NA; CDR3nt: TGCAGCGTTAAACTGGGGATGAACACTGAAGCTTTCTTT; CDR3aa: CSVKLGMNTEAFF
abundance: many; j_gene: TRBJ2-5; v_gene: TRBV29-1; d_gene: NA; CDR3nt: TGCAGCGTTGGGTCGGACGCGTCAGGCGAGACCCAGTACTTC; CDR3aa: CSVGSDASGETQYF
abundance: NA; j_gene: TRBJ2-1; v_gene: TRBV4-3; d_gene: TRBD2; CDR3nt: TGCGCCAGCAGCCGAACGACTAGCGGGGACTACAATGAGCAGTTCTTC; CDR3aa: CASSRTTSGDYNEQFF
abundance: NA; j_gene: TRBJ2-7; v_gene: TRBV7-2; d_gene: NA; CDR3nt: TGTGCCAGCAGCCCCCGCAACCGAGCCTTGGAGCAGTACTTC; CDR3aa: CASSPRNRALEQYF
abundance: once; j_gene: TRBJ2-5; v_gene: TRBV2; d_gene: TRBD2; CDR3nt: TGTGCCAGTGTAAGACTAGCGGGAGAGACCCAGTACTTC; CDR3aa: CASVRLAGETQYF
abundance: NA; j_gene: TRBJ1-4; v_gene: TRBV2; d_gene: NA; CDR3nt: TGTGCCAGCAGTGAAGCCGGGCCCGTCCGGGAAAAACTGTTTTTT; CDR3aa: CASSEAGPVREKLFF
abundance: NA; j_gene: TRBJ2-7; v_gene: TRBV19; d_gene: NA; CDR3nt: TGTGCCAGTAGTATGAGGGAAGTGGGCTACGAGCAGTACTTC; CDR3aa: CASSMREVGYEQYF
abundance: NA; j_gene: TRBJ1-2; v_gene: TRBV6-5; d_gene: NA; CDR3nt: TGTGCCAGCAGTTACTCTCCGACAATAAACCATGGCTACACCTTC; CDR3aa: CASSYSPTINHGYTF
abundance: many; j_gene: TRBJ1-3; v_gene: TRBV24-1; d_gene: NA; CDR3nt: TGTGCCACCAGTGAGTGTTTACAGGGCCGGAACACCATATATTTT; CDR3aa: CATSECLQGRNTIYF
abundance: once; j_gene: TRBJ1-1; v_gene: TRBV7-2; d_gene: NA; CDR3nt: TGTGCCAGCAGCTTAGAGGGAAGGAGCACTGAAGCTTTCTTT; CDR3aa: CASSLEGRSTEAFF
abundance: many; j_gene: TRBJ1-1; v_gene: TRBV19; d_gene: TRBD1; CDR3nt: TGTGCCAGTAGTATCTTCGGACAGGGGAACACTGAAGCTTTCTTT; CDR3aa: CASSIFGQGNTEAFF
abundance: NA; j_gene: TRBJ2-2; v_gene: TRBV9; d_gene: TRBD2; CDR3nt: TGTGCCAGCAGCGAACTAGCGGTGACCGGGGAGCTGTTTTTT; CDR3aa: CASSELAVTGELFF
abundance: NA; j_gene: TRBJ1-6; v_gene: TRBV7-3; d_gene: NA; CDR3nt: TGTGCCAGCAGCTTAAAGCGGGAATCACCCCTCCACTTT; CDR3aa: CASSLKRESPLHF
abundance: NA; j_gene: TRBJ2-2; v_gene: TRBV2; d_gene: TRBD2; CDR3nt: TGTGCCAGCGGGGGGGGCACCGGGGAGCTGTTTTTT; CDR3aa: CASGGGTGELFF
abundance: NA; j_gene: TRBJ2-7; v_gene: TRBV7-3; d_gene: TRBD2; CDR3nt: TGTGCCAGCAGGCTAGCGGGGGAAGCCGAGCAGTACTTC; CDR3aa: CASRLAGEAEQYF
abundance: few; j_gene: TRBJ1-6; v_gene: TRBV7-9; d_gene: NA; CDR3nt: TGTGCCAGCAGCTTCGCCACAACTTCACCCCTCCACTTT; CDR3aa: CASSFATTSPLHF
abundance: NA; j_gene: TRBJ2-1; v_gene: TRBV24-1; d_gene: NA; CDR3nt: TGTGCCACCAGTGATTCCCGTAGCGGTCACAATGAGCAGTTCTTC; CDR3aa: CATSDSRSGHNEQFF
abundance: NA; j_gene: TRBJ2-7; v_gene: TRBV13; d_gene: NA; CDR3nt: TGTGCCAGCAGCTACCTGGATGGAGGGGGGACCTACGAGCAGTACTTC; CDR3aa: CASSYLDGGGTYEQYF
abundance: NA; j_gene: TRBJ1-5; v_gene: TRBV10-3; d_gene: NA; CDR3nt: TGTGCCATCAGTGAGGACGACAGAAATAAGCCCCAGCATTTT; CDR3aa: CAISEDDRNKPQHF
abundance: NA; j_gene: TRBJ1-6; v_gene: TRBV28; d_gene: TRBD1; CDR3nt: TGTGCCAGCAGTTGGACAGGGGGCATATTGGCCCTCCACTTT; CDR3aa: CASSWTGGILALHF
abundance: many; j_gene: TRBJ1-6; v_gene: TRBV28; d_gene: NA; CDR3nt: TGTGCCAGCAGTTTACGATCGTTGCTTCGGGGATCACCCCTCCACTTT; CDR3aa: CASSLRSLLRGSPLHF
abundance: NA; j_gene: TRBJ2-7; v_gene: TRBV27; d_gene: TRBD1; CDR3nt: TGTGCCAGCAGTGGGAGCGAGGACAGGGCACTACAATACGAGCAGTACTTC; CDR3aa: CASSGSEDRALQYEQYF
abundance: NA; j_gene: TRBJ2-1; v_gene: TRBV10-3; d_gene: TRBD2; CDR3nt: TGTGCCATCACTGAACTAGCGGGAGGATACAGTGAGCAGTTCTTC; CDR3aa: CAITELAGGYSEQFF
abundance: NA; j_gene: TRBJ2-7; v_gene: TRBV2; d_gene: TRBD1; CDR3nt: TGTGCCAGCAGGGACCGACAGGGGGCCGTACTCTACGAGCAGTACTTC; CDR3aa: CASRDRQGAVLYEQYF
abundance: NA; j_gene: TRBJ2-5; v_gene: TRBV29-1; d_gene: TRBD2; CDR3nt: TGCAGCGTTGAATGGACTAGCGGGGGGCCTTTAGGGGAGACCCAGTACTTC; CDR3aa: CSVEWTSGGPLGETQYF